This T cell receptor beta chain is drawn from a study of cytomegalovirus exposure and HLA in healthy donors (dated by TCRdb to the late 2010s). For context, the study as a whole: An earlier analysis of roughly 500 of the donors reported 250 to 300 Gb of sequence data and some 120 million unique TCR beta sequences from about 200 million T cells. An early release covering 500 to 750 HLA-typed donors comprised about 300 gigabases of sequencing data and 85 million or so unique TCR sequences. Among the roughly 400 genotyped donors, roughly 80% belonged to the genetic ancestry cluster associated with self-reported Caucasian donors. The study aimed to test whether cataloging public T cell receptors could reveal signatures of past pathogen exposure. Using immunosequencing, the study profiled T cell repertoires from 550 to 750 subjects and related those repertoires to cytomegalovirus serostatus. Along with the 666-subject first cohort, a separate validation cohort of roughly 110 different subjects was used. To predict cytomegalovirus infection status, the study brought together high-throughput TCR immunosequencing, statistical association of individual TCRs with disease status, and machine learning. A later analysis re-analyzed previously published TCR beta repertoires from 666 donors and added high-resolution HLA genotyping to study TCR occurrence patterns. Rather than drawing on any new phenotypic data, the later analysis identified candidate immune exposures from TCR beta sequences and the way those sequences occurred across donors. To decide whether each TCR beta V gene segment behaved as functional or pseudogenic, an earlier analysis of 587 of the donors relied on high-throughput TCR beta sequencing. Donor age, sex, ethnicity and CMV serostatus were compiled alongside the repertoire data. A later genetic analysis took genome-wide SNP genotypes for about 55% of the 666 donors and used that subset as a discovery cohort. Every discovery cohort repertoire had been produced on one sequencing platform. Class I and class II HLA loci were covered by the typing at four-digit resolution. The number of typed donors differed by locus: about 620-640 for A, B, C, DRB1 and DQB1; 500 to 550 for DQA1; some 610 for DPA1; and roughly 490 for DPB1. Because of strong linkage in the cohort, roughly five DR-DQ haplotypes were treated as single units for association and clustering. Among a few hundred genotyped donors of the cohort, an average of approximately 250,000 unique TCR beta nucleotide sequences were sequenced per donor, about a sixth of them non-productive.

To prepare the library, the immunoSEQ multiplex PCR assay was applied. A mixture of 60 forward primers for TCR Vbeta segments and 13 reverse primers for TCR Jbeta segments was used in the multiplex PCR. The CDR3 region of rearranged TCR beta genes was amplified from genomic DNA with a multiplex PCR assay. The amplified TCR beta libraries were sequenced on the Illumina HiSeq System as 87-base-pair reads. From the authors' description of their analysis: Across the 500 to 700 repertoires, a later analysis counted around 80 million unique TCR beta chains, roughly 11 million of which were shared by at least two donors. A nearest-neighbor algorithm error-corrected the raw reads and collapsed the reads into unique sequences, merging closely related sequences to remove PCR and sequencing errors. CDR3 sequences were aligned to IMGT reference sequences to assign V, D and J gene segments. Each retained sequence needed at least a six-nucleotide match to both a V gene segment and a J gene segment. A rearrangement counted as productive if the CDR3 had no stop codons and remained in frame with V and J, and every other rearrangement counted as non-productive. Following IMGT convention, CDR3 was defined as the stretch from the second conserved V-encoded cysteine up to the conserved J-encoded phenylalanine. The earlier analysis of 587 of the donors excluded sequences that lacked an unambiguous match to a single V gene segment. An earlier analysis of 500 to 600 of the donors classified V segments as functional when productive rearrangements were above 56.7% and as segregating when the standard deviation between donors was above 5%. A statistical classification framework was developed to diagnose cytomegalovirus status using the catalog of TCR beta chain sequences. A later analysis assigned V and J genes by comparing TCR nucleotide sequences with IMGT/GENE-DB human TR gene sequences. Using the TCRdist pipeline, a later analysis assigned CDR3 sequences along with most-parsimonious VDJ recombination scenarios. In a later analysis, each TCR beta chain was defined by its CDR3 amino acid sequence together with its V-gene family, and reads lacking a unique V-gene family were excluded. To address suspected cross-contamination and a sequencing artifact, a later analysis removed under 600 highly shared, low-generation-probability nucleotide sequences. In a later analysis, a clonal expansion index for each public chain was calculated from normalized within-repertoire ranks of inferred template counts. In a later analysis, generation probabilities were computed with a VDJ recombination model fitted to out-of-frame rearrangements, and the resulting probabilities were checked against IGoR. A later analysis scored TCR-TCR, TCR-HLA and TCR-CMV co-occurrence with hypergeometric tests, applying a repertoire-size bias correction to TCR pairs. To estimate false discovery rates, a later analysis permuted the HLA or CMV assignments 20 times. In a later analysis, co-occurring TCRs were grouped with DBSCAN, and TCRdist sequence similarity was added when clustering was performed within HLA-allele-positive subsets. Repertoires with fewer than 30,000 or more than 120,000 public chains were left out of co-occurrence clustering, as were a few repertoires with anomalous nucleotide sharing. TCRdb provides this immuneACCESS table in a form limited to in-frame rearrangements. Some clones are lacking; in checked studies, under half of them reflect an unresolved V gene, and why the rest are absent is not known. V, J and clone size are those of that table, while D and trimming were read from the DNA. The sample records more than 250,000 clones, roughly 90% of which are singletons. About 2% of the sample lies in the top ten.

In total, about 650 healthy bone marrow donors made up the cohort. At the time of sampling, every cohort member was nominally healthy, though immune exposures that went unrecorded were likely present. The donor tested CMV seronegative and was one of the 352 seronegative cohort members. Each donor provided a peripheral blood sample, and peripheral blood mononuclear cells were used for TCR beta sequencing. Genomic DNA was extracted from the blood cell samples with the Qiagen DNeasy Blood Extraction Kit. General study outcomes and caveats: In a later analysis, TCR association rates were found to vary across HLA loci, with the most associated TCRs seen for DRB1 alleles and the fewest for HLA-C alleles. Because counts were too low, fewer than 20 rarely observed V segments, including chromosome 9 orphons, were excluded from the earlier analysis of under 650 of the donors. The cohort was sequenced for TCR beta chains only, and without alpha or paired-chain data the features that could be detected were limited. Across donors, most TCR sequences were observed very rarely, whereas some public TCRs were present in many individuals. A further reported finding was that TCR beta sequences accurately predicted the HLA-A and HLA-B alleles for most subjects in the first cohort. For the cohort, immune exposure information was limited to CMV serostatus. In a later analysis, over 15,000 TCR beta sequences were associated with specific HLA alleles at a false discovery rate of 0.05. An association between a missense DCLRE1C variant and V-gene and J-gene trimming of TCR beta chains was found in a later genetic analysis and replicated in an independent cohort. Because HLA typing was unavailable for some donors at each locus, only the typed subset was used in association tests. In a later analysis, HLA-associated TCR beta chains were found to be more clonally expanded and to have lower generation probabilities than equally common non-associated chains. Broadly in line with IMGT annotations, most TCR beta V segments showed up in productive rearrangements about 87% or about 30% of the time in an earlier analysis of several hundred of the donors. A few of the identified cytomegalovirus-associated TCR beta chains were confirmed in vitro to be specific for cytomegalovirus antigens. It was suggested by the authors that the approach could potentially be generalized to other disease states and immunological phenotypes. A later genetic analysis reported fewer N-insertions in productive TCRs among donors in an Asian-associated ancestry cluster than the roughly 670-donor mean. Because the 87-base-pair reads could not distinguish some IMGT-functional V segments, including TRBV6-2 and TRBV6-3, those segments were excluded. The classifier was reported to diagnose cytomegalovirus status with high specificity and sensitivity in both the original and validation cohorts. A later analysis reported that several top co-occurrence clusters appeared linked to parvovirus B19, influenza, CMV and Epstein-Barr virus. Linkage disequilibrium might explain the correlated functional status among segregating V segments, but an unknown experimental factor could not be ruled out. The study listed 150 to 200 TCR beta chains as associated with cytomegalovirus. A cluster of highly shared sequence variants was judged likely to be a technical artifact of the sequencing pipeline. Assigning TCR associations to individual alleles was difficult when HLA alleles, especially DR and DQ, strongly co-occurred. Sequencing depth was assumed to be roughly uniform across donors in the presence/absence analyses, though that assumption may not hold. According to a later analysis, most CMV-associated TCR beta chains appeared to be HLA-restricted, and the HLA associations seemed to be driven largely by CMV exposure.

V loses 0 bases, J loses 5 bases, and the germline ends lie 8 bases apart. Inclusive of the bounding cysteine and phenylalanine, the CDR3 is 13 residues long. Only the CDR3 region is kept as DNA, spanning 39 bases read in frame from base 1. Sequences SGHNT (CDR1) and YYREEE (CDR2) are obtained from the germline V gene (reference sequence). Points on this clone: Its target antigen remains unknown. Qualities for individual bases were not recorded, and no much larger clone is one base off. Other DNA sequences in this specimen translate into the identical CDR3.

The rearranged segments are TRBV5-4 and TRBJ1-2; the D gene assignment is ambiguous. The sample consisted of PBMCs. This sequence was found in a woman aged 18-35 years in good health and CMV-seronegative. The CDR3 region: CASSLDREYGYTF. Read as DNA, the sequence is TGTGCCAGCAGCTTGGACAGAGAGTATGGCTACACCTTC.